This T cell receptor (beta chain) is from a study of breast tumors, draining lymph nodes, adjacent tissues. TCRdb ran MiXCR on the multiplex PCR reads and lists one entry per CDR3 protein. The sample carries around 140,000 distinct CDR3 sequences, about 31% recorded once. General study points: Data only fit, rather than demonstrated, lymph node origin of most tumor T cells. Tumors had less TCR diversity than lymph nodes, more than nontumor tissue. Compared with basal-like, luminal-like tumors shared significantly more repertoire with nontumor tissue. Most tumor T cells seemingly derive from lymph node, then expand in tumor.

This clonotype was detected many times. Its antigen is unknown. The CDR3 covers 16 residues. Germline loops: CDR1 MNHEY, CDR2 SVGAGI. V trimming: 5 bases; J trimming: 5 bases; junction bases outside the gene matches: 8. Axillary draining lymph nodes of breast cancer patients supplied the node samples. Sequencing was performed on axillary lymph node tissue. The V call is TRBV6-5, the J call TRBJ2-2; 10 nucleotides line up with TRBD2. This TCR was recovered from a female donor with breast cancer. Some clones in this sample may be carry-over from other donors' samples. CDR3: CASSNLAGGTTGELFF. CDR3 nucleotides: TGTGCCAGCAGTAACTTAGCGGGGGGTACTACCGGGGAGCTGTTTTTT.